The 17 T cell receptor beta chains below all came from one sample that was sequenced in a study of T cells in localized non-small cell lung cancer. Some clones are missing from TCRdb's copy, which holds only in-frame ones; the method was immunoSEQ multiplex PCR. The sample consists of about 64,000 clones, roughly 80% of them appearing once. The sample in question was PBMCs, obtained before any cancer treatment. These receptor sequences come from a man aged 35-69 years with stage II lung adenocarcinoma.

The chain is built from TRBV7-2 and TRBJ2-7, with 9 bases fitting TRBD2. The CDR3 runs 15 residues. Trimming at V came to 5 bases and at J to 4 bases, leaving 9 bases not matched to a gene. The V gene's germline CDR1 is SGHTA and CDR2 FQGNSA. CDR3 sequence: CASSPSGGRGYEQYF. The CDR3 region has the DNA TGTGCCAGCAGCCCATCCGGCGGGAGGGGTTACGAGCAGTACTTC.

The chain is built from TRBV6-6 and TRBJ1-2; D is uncertain. The CDR3 length is 14 residues. V lost 9 bases to trimming and J lost 8 bases, with 22 bases between them. CDR1 MNHNY and CDR2 SVGAGI come from the germline V gene (reference sequence). CDR3 coding DNA: TGTGCCAGTACCCAATCGGGCGCCCTGGGGGGCTACACCTTC. This sequence encodes CASTQSGALGGYTF.

The rearrangement joins TRBV5-6 to TRBJ2-1, with D maybe TRBD2 (5 bases). Per the germline V gene, CDR1 is SGHDT and CDR2 is YYEEEE. Deletions cut 1 base from V and 1 base from J, with 12 bases between. CDR3 size: 16 residues. CDR3 sequence (DNA): TGTGCCAGCAGCTTGATACGGGAAAGATCCTACAATGAGCAGTTCTTC. This translates into CASSLIRERSYNEQFF. The full variable domain, with the rest looked up from reference TRBV5-6 and TRBJ2-1, is DAGVTQSPTHLIKTRGQQVTLRCSPKSGHDTVSWYQQALGQGPQFIFQYYEEEERQRGNFPDRFSGHQFPNYSSELNVNALLLGDSALYLCASSLIRERSYNEQFFGPGTRLTVL.

This clone was seen once. This chain connects TRBV2 to TRBJ2-1; weak D call: TRBD2 (6 bases). This CDR3 contains 13 residues. V lost 3 bases and J 14 bases, leaving 17 bases between the germline ends. Germline CDR1 reads SNHLY; CDR2 reads FYNNEI. CDR3 bases: TGTGCCAGCAGTGAGACGGGCGGGAAAGGGGAGTTCTTC. Encoded protein: CASSETGGKGEFF.

This sequence joins TRBV28 and TRBJ2-7, with 8 nucleotides matching TRBD1. The CDR3 totals 13 residues. J lost 4 bases, V lost 5 bases, and 4 bases had no gene match. In germline, CDR1 is MDHEN, CDR2 SYDVKM. CDR3 region: CASSLGDRYEQYF. CDR3 DNA: TGTGCCAGCAGTCTCGGGGACAGGTACGAGCAGTACTTC.

The rearrangement uses TRBV29-1 and TRBJ2-2; 14 nucleotides line up with TRBD2. The CDR3 contains 13 residues. The J segment lost 8 bases and the V segment lost 7 bases, leaving 3 bases of the junction unmatched. The germline CDR1 and CDR2 sequences are SQVTM and ANQGSEA. The CDR3 sequence: CSGGTSGSGELFF. CDR3 DNA: TGCAGCGGGGGGACTAGCGGGAGTGGGGAGCTGTTTTTT.

This chain uses TRBV7-3 with TRBJ2-3; 7 bases line up with TRBD2. The CDR3 runs to 15 residues. Unmatched junction bases numbered 5, after V lost 1 base and J lost 4 bases. Germline lookup yields CDR1 SGHTA and CDR2 FQGTGA. Here the CDR3 reads CASSLNAGAPDTQYF. Here the CDR3 DNA reads TGTGCCAGCAGCTTAAATGCGGGAGCACCAGATACGCAGTATTTT.

To note about this clone: A clone one base away is much larger, so this may be a read error. CDR3 DNA: TGTGCCAGCAGCGCTAGCACAGATACGCAGTATTTT. Its translation: CASSASTDTQYF. This sequence joins TRBV7-9 and TRBJ2-3; no clear D gene. Germline loops: CDR1 SEHNR, CDR2 FQNEAQ (reference sequence). V was trimmed by 5 bases and J by 0 bases, leaving 3 bases between them. This CDR3 has 12 amino acids.

The gene calls are TRBV2 and TRBJ2-3; 12 bases are shared with TRBD1. After removal of 6 bases from V and 2 bases from J, the junction contained 6 bases not matched to a gene. The germline CDR1 and CDR2 sequences are SNHLY and FYNNEI. CDR3 length equals 16 residues. CDR3 sequence reads: CASRLGQGAPTDTQYF. The DNA for the CDR3 is TGTGCCAGCAGGTTGGGACAGGGGGCGCCCACAGATACGCAGTATTTT.

This chain connects TRBV6-6 to TRBJ1-6; D gene unclear. The CDR3 has 15 amino acids. The V and J ends lost 5 bases and 2 bases respectively, with 10 bases between them. CDR1 and CDR2 from the germline V gene are MNHNY and SVGAGI (reference sequence). The CDR3 protein is CASSPMGTYNSPLHF. DNA of the CDR3: TGTGCCAGCAGTCCAATGGGTACCTATAATTCACCCCTCCACTTT.

This chain connects TRBV4-2 to TRBJ2-1; possible D gene TRBD2, 6 bases. Trimming took off 1 base at V and 1 base at J, with 11 bases between the two ends. Germline V gene lookup returns CDR1 LGHNA and CDR2 YNFKEQ. This CDR3 has 16 amino acids. For the CDR3, the DNA is TGTGCCAGCAGCCAAGGCGGGGATTTATCCTACAATGAGCAGTTCTTC. Its protein product is CASSQGGDLSYNEQFF.

The gene calls are TRBV14 and TRBJ2-7, with D unresolved. CDR3 size: 14 residues. Germline values: CDR1 SGHDN, CDR2 FVKESK. V lost 5 bases and J 2 bases, leaving 13 bases between the germline ends. The CDR3 sequence is CASSIGVPTYEQYF. The CDR3 DNA sequence: TGTGCCAGCAGCATAGGAGTACCCACCTACGAGCAGTACTTC. The full variable domain, rest sourced from reference TRBV14 and TRBJ2-7, is EAGVTQFPSHSVIEKGQTVTLRCDPISGHDNLYWYRRVMGKEIKFLLHFVKESKQDESGMPNNRFLAERTGGTYSTLKVQPAELEDSGVYFCASSIGVPTYEQYFGPGTRLTVT.

The chain uses TRBV19 and TRBJ1-5, with a possible D match to TRBD1 (5 bases). Germline V gene lookup returns CDR1 LNHDA and CDR2 SQIVND (reference sequence). Trimming shortened V by 6 bases and J by 3 bases, and 15 bases separated the two germline ends. The CDR3 runs 15 residues. The CDR3 coding sequence is TGTGCCAGTAGAATGTGGGACGGATTCAATCAGCCCCAGCATTTT. This gives the protein CASRMWDGFNQPQHF.

The chain has TRBV6-6 and TRBJ1-2, with TRBD1 identical over 7 bases. CDR3 length: 13 residues. Germline trimming cut 6 bases from V and 8 bases from J; bases unmatched to any gene: 9. CDR1 is MNHNY, CDR2 SVGAGI, per germline (reference sequence). The CDR3 reads CASSYDREYGYTF. As DNA, the CDR3 is TGTGCCAGCAGCTATGACAGGGAGTACGGCTACACCTTC.

This sequence joins TRBV4-1 and TRBJ2-7; perhaps TRBD2 as D (5 bases). Germline values: CDR1 MGHRA, CDR2 YSYEKL. V lost 5 bases and J 4 bases, leaving 12 bases between the germline ends. The CDR3 totals 13 residues. CDR3 sequence: CASSASGPYEQYF. The CDR3 DNA reads as TGCGCCAGCAGCGCCAGCGGTCCATACGAGCAGTACTTC.

The V gene is TRBV9, the J gene TRBJ2-5; D possibly uses TRBD1 or TRBD2 (5 bases each). The germline gives CDR1 SGDLS, CDR2 YYNGEE. This CDR3 has 16 residues. The V end was cut by 4 bases, the J end by 2 bases, with 18 bases between. The CDR3 DNA reads as TGTGCCAGCAGCCCCCTCGCCGGGACGGATCAAGAGACCCAGTACTTC. Its protein is CASSPLAGTDQETQYF.

The V and J genes are TRBV5-5 and TRBJ2-7, with D possibly being TRBD1 (5 bases). V lost 2 bases and J lost 1, with 19 bases in between. Germline V CDR1 and CDR2: SGHKS, YYEKEE (reference sequence). The CDR3 extends over 17 amino acids. Here the CDR3 DNA reads TGTGCCAGCAGCTTAAATCTAGGACGGACATTTTCCTACGAGCAGTACTTC. This translates into CASSLNLGRTFSYEQYF.